This TCR beta chain was sequenced in a study of cytomegalovirus exposure and HLA in healthy donors. The table came from immunoSEQ multiplex PCR; TCRdb's copy has only in-frame clones and leaves some out. The repertoire holds around 190,000 clones, with roughly 83% as singletons. The CDR3 runs 15 residues. The germline CDR1 and CDR2 sequences are LNHDA and SQIVND (reference sequence). V was pared by 3 bases and J by 2 bases, with 10 bases between. The TCR originated in a woman between 18 and 29 years old in good health and CMV-seronegative. The V call is TRBV19, the J call TRBJ1-4, with a weak D call TRBD1 (6 bases). The sample taken for sequencing was PBMCs. CDR3 protein: CASSIRGATNEKLFF. The CDR3 nucleotides read TGTGCCAGTAGTATCAGGGGTGCGACTAATGAAAAACTGTTTTTT. The entire variable domain, with the rest obtained from reference TRBV19 and TRBJ1-4, is as follows: DGGITQSPKYLFRKEGQNVTLSCEQNLNHDAMYWYRQDPGQGLRLIYYSQIVNDFQKGDIAEGYSVSREKKESFPLTVTSAQKNPTAFYLCASSIRGATNEKLFFGSGTQLSVL.